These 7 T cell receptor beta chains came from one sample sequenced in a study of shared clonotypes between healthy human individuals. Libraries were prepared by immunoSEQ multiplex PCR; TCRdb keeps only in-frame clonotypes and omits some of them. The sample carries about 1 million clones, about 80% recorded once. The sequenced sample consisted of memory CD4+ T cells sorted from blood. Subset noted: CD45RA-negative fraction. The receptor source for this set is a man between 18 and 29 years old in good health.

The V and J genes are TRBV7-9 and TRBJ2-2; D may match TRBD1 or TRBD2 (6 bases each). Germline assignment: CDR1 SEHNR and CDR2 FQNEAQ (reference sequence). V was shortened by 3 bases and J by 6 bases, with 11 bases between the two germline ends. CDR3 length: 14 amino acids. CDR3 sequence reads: CASSFGGAAGELFF. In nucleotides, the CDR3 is TGTGCCAGCAGCTTCGGGGGCGCGGCCGGGGAGCTGTTTTTT. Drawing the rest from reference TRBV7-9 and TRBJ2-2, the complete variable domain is DTGVSQNPRHKITKRGQNVTFRCDPISEHNRLYWYRQTLGQGPEFLTYFQNEAQLEKSRLLSDRFSAERPKGSFSTLEIQRTEQGDSAMYLCASSFGGAAGELFFGEGSRLTVL.

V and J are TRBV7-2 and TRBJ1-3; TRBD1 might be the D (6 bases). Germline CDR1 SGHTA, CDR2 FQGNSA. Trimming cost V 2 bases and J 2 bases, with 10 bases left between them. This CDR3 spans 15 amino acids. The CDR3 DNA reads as TGTGCCAGCAGCTTAAGGGGGACGACTGGAAACACCATATATTTT. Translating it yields CASSLRGTTGNTIYF.

DNA of the CDR3: TGTGCCAGCAGATCGACAGGGACTAACTATGGCTACACCTTC. Translation gives CASRSTGTNYGYTF. The rearrangement uses TRBV6-6 and TRBJ1-2, with 7 bases identical to TRBD1. The V and J ends lost 6 bases and 0 bases, in that order; junction bases with no gene match: 4. The CDR3 spans 14 residues. Germline V CDR1 and CDR2: MNHNY, SVGAGI (reference sequence).

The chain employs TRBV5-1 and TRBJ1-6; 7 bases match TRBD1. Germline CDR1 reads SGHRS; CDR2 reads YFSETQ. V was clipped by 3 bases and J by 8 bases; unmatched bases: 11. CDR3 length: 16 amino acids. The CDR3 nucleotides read TGCGCCAGCAGCTCAGGGACAGTTGGACTGGATTCACCCCTCCACTTT. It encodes CASSSGTVGLDSPLHF.

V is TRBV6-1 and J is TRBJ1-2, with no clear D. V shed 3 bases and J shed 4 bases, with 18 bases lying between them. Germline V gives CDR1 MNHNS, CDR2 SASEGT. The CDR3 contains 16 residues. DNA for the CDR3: TGTGCCAGCAGTGACACTCTTTACCCGGTGGGCTATGGCTACACCTTC. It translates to CASSDTLYPVGYGYTF.

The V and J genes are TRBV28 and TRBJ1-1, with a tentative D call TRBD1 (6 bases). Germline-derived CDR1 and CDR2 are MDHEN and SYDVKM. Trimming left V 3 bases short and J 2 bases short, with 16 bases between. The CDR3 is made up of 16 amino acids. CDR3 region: CASSLGIGQLNTEAFF. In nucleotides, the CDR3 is TGTGCCAGCAGTTTGGGTATAGGACAGCTTAACACTGAAGCTTTCTTT.

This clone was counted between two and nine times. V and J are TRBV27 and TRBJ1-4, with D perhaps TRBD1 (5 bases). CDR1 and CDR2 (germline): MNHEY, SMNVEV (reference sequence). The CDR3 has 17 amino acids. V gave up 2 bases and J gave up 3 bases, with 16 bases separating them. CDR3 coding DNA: TGTGCCAGCAGTTTAGGGGGTCAGGGTACTGCTAATGAAAAACTGTTTTTT. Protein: CASSLGGQGTANEKLFF.